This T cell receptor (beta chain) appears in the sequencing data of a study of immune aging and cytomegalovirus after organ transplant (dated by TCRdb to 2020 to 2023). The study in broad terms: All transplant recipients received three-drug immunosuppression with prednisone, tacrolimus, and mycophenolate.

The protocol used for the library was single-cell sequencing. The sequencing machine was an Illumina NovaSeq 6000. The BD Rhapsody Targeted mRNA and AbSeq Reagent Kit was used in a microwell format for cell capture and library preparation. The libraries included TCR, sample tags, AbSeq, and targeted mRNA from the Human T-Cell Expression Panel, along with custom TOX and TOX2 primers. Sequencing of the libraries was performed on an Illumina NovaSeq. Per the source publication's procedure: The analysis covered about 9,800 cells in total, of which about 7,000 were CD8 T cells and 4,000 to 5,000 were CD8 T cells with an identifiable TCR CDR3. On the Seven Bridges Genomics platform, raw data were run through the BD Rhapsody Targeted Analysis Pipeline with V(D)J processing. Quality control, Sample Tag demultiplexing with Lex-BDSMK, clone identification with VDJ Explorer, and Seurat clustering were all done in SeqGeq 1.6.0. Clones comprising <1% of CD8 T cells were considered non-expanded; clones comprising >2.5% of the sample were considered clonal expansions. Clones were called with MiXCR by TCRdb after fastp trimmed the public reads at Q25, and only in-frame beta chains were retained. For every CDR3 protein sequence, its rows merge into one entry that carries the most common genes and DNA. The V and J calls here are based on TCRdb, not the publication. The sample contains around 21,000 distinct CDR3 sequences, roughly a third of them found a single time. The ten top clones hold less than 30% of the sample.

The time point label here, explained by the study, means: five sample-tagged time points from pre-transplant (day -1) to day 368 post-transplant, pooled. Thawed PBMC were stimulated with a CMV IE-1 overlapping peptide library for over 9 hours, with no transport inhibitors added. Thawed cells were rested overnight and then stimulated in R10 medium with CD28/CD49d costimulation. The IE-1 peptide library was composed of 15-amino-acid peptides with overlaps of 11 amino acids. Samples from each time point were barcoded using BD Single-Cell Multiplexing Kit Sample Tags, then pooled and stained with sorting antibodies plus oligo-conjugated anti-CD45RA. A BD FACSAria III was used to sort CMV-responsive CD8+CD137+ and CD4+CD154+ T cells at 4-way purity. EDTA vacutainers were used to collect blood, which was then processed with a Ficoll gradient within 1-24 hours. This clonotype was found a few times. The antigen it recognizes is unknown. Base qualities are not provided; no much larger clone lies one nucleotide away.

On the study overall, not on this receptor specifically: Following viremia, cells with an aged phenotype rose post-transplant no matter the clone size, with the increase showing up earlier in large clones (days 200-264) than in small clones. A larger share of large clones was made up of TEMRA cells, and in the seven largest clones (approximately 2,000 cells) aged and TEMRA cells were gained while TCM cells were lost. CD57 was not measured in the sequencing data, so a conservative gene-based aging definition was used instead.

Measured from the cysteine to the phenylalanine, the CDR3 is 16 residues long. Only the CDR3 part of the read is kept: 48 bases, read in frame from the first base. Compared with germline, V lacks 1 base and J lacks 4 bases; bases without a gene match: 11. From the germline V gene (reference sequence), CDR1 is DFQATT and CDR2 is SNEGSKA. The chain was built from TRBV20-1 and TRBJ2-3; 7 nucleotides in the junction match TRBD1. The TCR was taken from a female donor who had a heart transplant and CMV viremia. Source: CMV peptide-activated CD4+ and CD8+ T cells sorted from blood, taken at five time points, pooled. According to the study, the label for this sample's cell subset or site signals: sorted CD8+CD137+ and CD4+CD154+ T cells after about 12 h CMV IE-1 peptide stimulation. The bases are TGCAGTGCTAGAGGATGGCTCAGGGGGAGCGCAGATACGCAGTATTTT. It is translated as CSARGWLRGSADTQYF.